This T cell receptor (beta chain) is drawn from a study of blood T cells in healthy people across ages. Each donor supplied 7.5 to 10 milliliters of peripheral blood. This clonotype occurred a few times. Its antigen remains unknown. Study observations and caveats: A roughly linear fall in TCR beta diversity per million T cells was seen with increasing age.

For the second PCR, which ran for about 7 to 11 cycles, a sample-barcoded 5' primer and a J-beta primer mix were used. MiXCR was run by TCRdb on the 5' RACE reads, yielding one entry per CDR3 protein. The table lists approximately 900,000 distinct CDR3 sequences, roughly 28% of them singletons, with approximately 10% in the top ten. This CDR3 region has 14 residues. The germline V gene encodes CDR1 SEHNR and CDR2 FQNEAQ (reference sequence). Germline trimming cut 5 bases from V and 4 bases from J; bases unmatched to any gene: 6. The same data also contributed to another study, on T cells of mothers and their children. That paper notes: Regardless of relatedness, pairs show thymic selection shaping TCR recombination output in a similar manner. Microchimeric T cell clones that persisted were not detected.

The receptor comes from a woman aged 40 to 50 in good health. The chain carries TRBV7-9 and TRBJ2-7, with 9 bases identical to TRBD1. Sequencing used blood. The CDR3 DNA is TGTGCCAGCAGCCCAGGACAGGGGCGATACGAGCAGTACTTC. Protein product: CASSPGQGRYEQYF.